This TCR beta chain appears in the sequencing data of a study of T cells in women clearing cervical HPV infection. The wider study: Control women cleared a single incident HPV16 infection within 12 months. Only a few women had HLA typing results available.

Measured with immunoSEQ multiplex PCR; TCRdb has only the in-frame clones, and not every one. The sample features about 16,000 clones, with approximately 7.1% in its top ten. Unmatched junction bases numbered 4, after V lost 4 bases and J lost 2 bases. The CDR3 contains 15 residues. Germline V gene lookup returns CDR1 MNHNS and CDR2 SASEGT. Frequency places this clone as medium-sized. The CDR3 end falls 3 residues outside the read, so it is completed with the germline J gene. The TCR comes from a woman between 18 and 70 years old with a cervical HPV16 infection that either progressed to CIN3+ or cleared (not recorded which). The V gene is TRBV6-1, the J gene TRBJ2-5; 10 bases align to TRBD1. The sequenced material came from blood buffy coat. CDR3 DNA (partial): TGTGCCAGCAGTGGCGGGACAGGGGTTCAAGAGACC. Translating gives CASSGGTGVQET. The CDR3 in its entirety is CASSGGTGVQETQYF.